The 21 T cell receptor beta chains presented below share a single source sample, sequenced in a study of blood T cell repertoires in COVID-19. Here immunoSEQ multiplex PCR was the method, and the copy in TCRdb shows in-frame clones only, minus some. The data hold about 350,000 clones, with more than 85% observed a single time. Material for sequencing was PBMCs or T cells enriched from blood (not recorded which). Source of these receptors: a woman in her thirties who had recovered from COVID-19.

The J gene is TRBJ2-2, the V gene TRBV6-6, with D tentatively TRBD2 (6 bases). Germline assignment: CDR1 MNHNY and CDR2 SVGAGI (reference sequence). The germline V and J ends were trimmed by 0 bases and 3 bases, with 11 bases remaining between them. This CDR3 is built from 16 residues. The CDR3 DNA reads as TGTGCCAGCAGTTACTCGCGGGGCGGGGACACCGGGGAGCTGTTTTTT. Translated, it gives CASSYSRGGDTGELFF.

The chain is built from TRBV9 and TRBJ1-6, with D hard to call. V gave up 0 bases and J gave up 3 bases, with 7 bases separating them. This CDR3 comprises 15 residues. CDR1 is SGDLS, CDR2 YYNGEE, per germline. The DNA for the CDR3 is TGTGCCAGCAGCGTAGAAGCAGGCTATAATTCACCCCTCCACTTT. Its translation is CASSVEAGYNSPLHF.

This clone was recorded only once. The chain combines TRBV5-4 with TRBJ2-1; 11 bases agree with TRBD2. The CDR3 consists of 16 residues. CDR1 and CDR2 (germline): SGHNT, YYREEE (reference sequence). J gave up 7 bases and V 0 bases, and 6 bases lay outside the gene matches. CDR3 DNA: TGTGCCAGCAGCTTGGGGGGACTAGCGGCCTCTAATGAGCAGTTCTTC. This encodes CASSLGGLAASNEQFF.

The table lists this clone with a few counts. The chain employs TRBV30 and TRBJ1-1; possibly TRBD1 for D (6 bases). This CDR3 is 11 amino acids long. V gave up 8 bases and J gave up 8 bases, with 15 bases separating them. Germline V gives CDR1 GTSNPN, CDR2 SVGIG (reference sequence). The CDR3: CAGGHGREAFF. The CDR3 nucleotides read TGTGCCGGGGGACATGGGAGGGAAGCTTTCTTT.

The chain has TRBV3-1 (or the pseudogene TRBV3-2) and TRBJ2-2; D may be TRBD2 (7 bases). V shed 1 base and J shed 15 bases, with 15 bases lying between them. The CDR3 runs to 13 residues. Germline V gene data show CDR1 as LGHDT and CDR2 as YNNKEL (reference sequence). The CDR3 DNA sequence: TGTGCCAGCAGCCAAGTGTTACGGGGGGCGGTGTTTTTT. Translated, it gives CASSQVLRGAVFF.

The rearrangement uses TRBV25-1 and TRBJ2-2, with 10 positions matching TRBD1. The germline V gene has CDR1 MGHDK and CDR2 SYGVNS. This CDR3 spans 15 amino acids. J lost 3 bases, V lost 6 bases, and 4 bases had no gene match. CDR3 loop: CASRGQGSDTGELFF. CDR3 DNA: TGTGCCAGCAGGGGACAGGGGAGCGACACCGGGGAGCTGTTTTTT. The full variable domain, with the rest looked up from reference TRBV25-1 and TRBJ2-2, is EADIYQTPRYLVIGTGKKITLECSQTMGHDKMYWYQQDPGMELHLIHYSYGVNSTEKGDLSSESTVSRIRTEHFPLTLESARPSHTSQYLCASRGQGSDTGELFFGEGSRLTVL.

The gene calls are TRBV20-1 and TRBJ1-5; 10 nucleotides agree with TRBD1. The V gene's germline CDR1 is DFQATT and CDR2 SNEGSKA (reference sequence). The CDR3 is 15 amino acids. Trimming removed 3 bases from V and 6 bases from J; junction bases left unmatched: 8. CDR3 loop: CSASPGQGMGQPQHF. In DNA, the CDR3 is TGCAGTGCTAGTCCGGGACAGGGGATGGGTCAGCCCCAGCATTTT.

The V call is TRBV28, the J call TRBJ1-2; D unresolved. V was cut by 7 bases and J by 8 bases, with 17 bases left in between. Germline CDR1 is MDHEN and CDR2 is SYDVKM. The CDR3 totals 13 residues. For the CDR3, the DNA is TGTGCCAGCACAACTCTGTCCGCGGAAGGCTACACCTTC. It translates to CASTTLSAEGYTF.

The rearrangement links TRBV19 to TRBJ2-3, with 11 bases aligning to TRBD2. This CDR3 is 16 amino acids long. V gave up 10 bases and J gave up 6 bases; unmatched junction bases: 15. Germline CDR1 LNHDA, CDR2 SQIVND (reference sequence). The chain's CDR3 is CATSLEGLADKDTQYF. The CDR3 DNA is TGTGCCACTTCACTGGAGGGACTAGCGGACAAGGATACGCAGTATTTT.

The V and J genes are TRBV25-1 and TRBJ2-1, with a tentative D call TRBD1 (7 bases). V was cut by 6 bases and J by 8 bases, with 20 bases left in between. The CDR3 runs to 15 residues. The germline CDR1 and CDR2 sequences are MGHDK and SYGVNS. CDR3 DNA: TGTGCCAGCAGCGATCCGAGACAGGGAGGTGATGAGCAGTTCTTC. Translated, it gives CASSDPRQGGDEQFF. Supplemented by reference TRBV25-1 and TRBJ2-1, the full variable domain reads EADIYQTPRYLVIGTGKKITLECSQTMGHDKMYWYQQDPGMELHLIHYSYGVNSTEKGDLSSESTVSRIRTEHFPLTLESARPSHTSQYLCASSDPRQGGDEQFFGPGTRLTVL.

Only a few counts were recorded for this clone. J is TRBJ2-7 and V is TRBV5-1; 9 bases agree with TRBD2. Germline CDR1 SGHRS, CDR2 YFSETQ. V was pared by 4 bases and J by 7 bases, with 3 bases of the junction left unmatched. The CDR3 length is 12 residues. The CDR3 reads CASSGTSNEQYF. In DNA form, the CDR3 reads TGCGCCAGCAGCGGGACTAGCAATGAGCAGTACTTC.

The chain's CDR3 is CASSRLAGIYNEQFF. As DNA, the CDR3 is TGTGCCAGCAGCCGACTAGCGGGTATTTACAATGAGCAGTTCTTC. V gene TRBV14 combines with J gene TRBJ2-1; TRBD2 aligns across 10 bases. V shed 4 bases, J shed 4 bases, and the junction held 4 bases outside the gene matches. The CDR3 sequence is 15 residues long. Germline-derived CDR1 and CDR2 are SGHDN and FVKESK.

The V call is TRBV28, the J call TRBJ1-1; 11 nucleotides align to TRBD1. The CDR3 sequence is 14 residues long. Trimming cost V 5 bases and J 7 bases; bases outside gene matches: 6. Germline CDR1 reads MDHEN; CDR2 reads SYDVKM. CDR3 region: CASSRDRGVNEAFF. In DNA form, the CDR3 reads TGTGCCAGCAGTCGGGACAGGGGGGTTAATGAAGCTTTCTTT.

The chain employs TRBV9 and TRBJ2-1; the D is unclear. CDR3 size: 15 residues. CDR1 is SGDLS, CDR2 YYNGEE, per germline. Trimming shortened V by 2 bases and J by 3 bases, and 12 bases separated the two germline ends. As DNA, the CDR3 is TGTGCCAGCAGCGTCCTGAGCGTTAGCTACAATGAGCAGTTCTTC. Its translation is CASSVLSVSYNEQFF.

V usage is TRBV5-1 and J usage is TRBJ2-1, with D maybe TRBD2 (5 bases). Trimming removed 0 bases from V and 0 bases from J, with 7 bases in between. CDR3 length equals 15 residues. Germline V lookup: CDR1 SGHRS, CDR2 YFSETQ. The CDR3 DNA is TGCGCCAGCAGCTTGGTTGGGAGCTCCTACAATGAGCAGTTCTTC. Its translation: CASSLVGSSYNEQFF.

The J gene is TRBJ2-3, the V gene TRBV5-1, with D possibly being TRBD1 (6 bases). CDR3 size: 16 residues. Germline CDR1 is SGHRS and CDR2 is YFSETQ. V lost 2 bases and J 0 bases, leaving 13 bases between the germline ends. CDR3 bases: TGCGCCAGCAGCTTACCGGGACAAACTAGCACAGATACGCAGTATTTT. Encoded protein: CASSLPGQTSTDTQYF.

J is TRBJ2-7 and V is TRBV24-1; the match to TRBD1 covers 10 bases. Germline loops: CDR1 KGHDR, CDR2 SFDVKD. The ends lost 5 bases at V and 2 bases at J; junction bases unmatched: 2. The CDR3 covers 14 residues. CDR3 amino acids: CATSGGQGAYEQYF. The CDR3 nucleotides are TGTGCCACCAGTGGAGGACAGGGGGCCTACGAGCAGTACTTC.

A single count supports this clone. The CDR3 nucleotides are TGCGCCAGCAGAAACCGGGACAGGGGCGGTTCACCCCTCCACTTT. This translates into CASRNRDRGGSPLHF. The chain uses TRBV5-1 and TRBJ1-6; 10 nucleotides align to TRBD1. V trimming: 5 bases; J trimming: 9 bases; junction bases outside the gene matches: 8. This CDR3 comprises 15 residues. The germline V gene has CDR1 SGHRS and CDR2 YFSETQ.

This rearrangement joins TRBV10-2 to TRBJ1-6, with D perhaps TRBD1 (5 bases). Germline V lookup: CDR1 WSHSY, CDR2 SAAADI. V lost 3 bases and J 7 bases, leaving 16 bases between the germline ends. The CDR3 is 16 residues long. CDR3 sequence reads: CASSDSGAGMNSPLHF. The CDR3 DNA reads TGCGCCAGCAGTGATAGTGGAGCAGGGATGAATTCACCCCTCCACTTT.

The rearrangement links TRBV30 to TRBJ1-1, with D perhaps TRBD1 (6 bases). The germline CDR1 and CDR2 sequences are GTSNPN and SVGIG (reference sequence). The CDR3 runs 13 residues. Trimming left V 3 bases short and J 6 bases short, with 14 bases between. CDR3 region: CAWRAGGGAEAFF. CDR3 nucleotide sequence: TGTGCCTGGAGGGCGGGGGGCGGCGCTGAAGCTTTCTTT.

The chain is built from TRBV28 and TRBJ1-2, with D maybe TRBD1 (6 bases). The CDR3 has 13 amino acids. The V end lost 7 bases, the J end lost 2 bases, and 11 bases lay between the germline ends. Per germline, CDR1 MDHEN and CDR2 SYDVKM. The DNA of the CDR3 is TGTGCCAGCAATGGACAGTCGAACTATGGCTACACCTTC. Protein: CASNGQSNYGYTF.